This entry concerns a single TCR beta chain. This specimen comes from a study of blood T cell repertoires in COVID-19. Under the authors' procedure: Reference gene primer amplification gave estimated nucleated cell counts. Measured with immunoSEQ multiplex PCR; TCRdb has only the in-frame clones, and not every one. That table gives V, J and clone size, and the DNA gave D and trimming. The repertoire holds under 350,000 clones, with around 85% as singletons. Germline V lookup: CDR1 LGHDT, CDR2 YNNKEL (reference sequence). Trimming shortened V by 3 bases and J by 6 bases, and 8 bases separated the two germline ends. The CDR3 length is 12 residues.

The receptor comes from a human donor in a cohort sampled during active COVID-19. The sequenced sample consisted of peripheral blood. This chain uses TRBV3-1 (or the pseudogene TRBV3-2) with TRBJ1-2; D is unclear. CDR3 coding DNA: TGTGCCAGCAGCCAGGACTGGGATGGCTACACCTTC. It encodes CASSQDWDGYTF.